These T cell receptor beta chains were read from a single sample in a study of T cells after yellow fever vaccination. In TCRdb, the 5' RACE reads were re-called with MiXCR into one record per CDR3 protein. The sample yields under 300,000 distinct CDR3 sequences, 6% to 7.5% seen once. The specimen comprised CD4+ T cells sorted from PBMCs, sampled 15 days after the yellow fever booster vaccination. Receptors were obtained from a man aged 25-40 years who received the YFV17D yellow fever vaccine. Both conserved end residues are part of each CDR3. A D gene is named only where the DNA matches it firmly. Not all rows give a size; the values are once, few, many and, for expanded clones, a class.

D	V	length	J	size	DNA	CDR3
NA	TRBV21-1	18	TRBJ2-3	many	TGTGCCAGCAGCAAACCCCCCACGACTAGCGGGAGTGGAGATACGCAGTATTTT	CASSKPPTTSGSGDTQYF
NA	TRBV5-1	13	TRBJ2-1	NA	TGCGCCAGCATGAACCCGGGGGATAATGAGCAGTTCTTC	CASMNPGDNEQFF
TRBD2	TRBV10-3	16	TRBJ2-3	many	TGTGCCATCAGGGACGGGAGGGCCAGGGGCACAGATACGCAGTATTTT	CAIRDGRARGTDTQYF
TRBD2	TRBV7-8	17	TRBJ2-7	few	TGTGCCAGCAGCTTAGGTTCTAGCGGGAGAGCCTCCTACGAGCAGTACTTC	CASSLGSSGRASYEQYF
TRBD1	TRBV24-1	15	TRBJ2-3	NA	TGTGCCACCAGTGACCCGGGACAGGGTGGAGATACGCAGTATTTT	CATSDPGQGGDTQYF
TRBD2	TRBV27	15	TRBJ2-1	few	TGTGCCAGCAGTTTAGCACGGACTAGCGACAATGAGCAGTTCTTC	CASSLARTSDNEQFF
NA	TRBV7-6	16	TRBJ2-3	few	TGTGCCAGCAGCTCCCCAGGGGCGGGGGCCACAGATACGCAGTATTTT	CASSSPGAGATDTQYF
NA	TRBV3-1	17	TRBJ2-1	NA	TGTGCCAGCAGTCGAGGGGGCGGGAGAGTTTCAAGGAATGAGCAGTTCTTC	CASSRGGGRVSRNEQFF
NA	TRBV5-1	14	TRBJ2-3	many	TGCGCCAGCAGCGCTGGCGGCGGCACAGATACGCAGTATTTT	CASSAGGGTDTQYF
TRBD1	TRBV7-9	16	TRBJ2-5	NA	TGTGCCAGCAGCTTTGGACAGGGTCTAGAAGGAGAGACCCAGTACTTC	CASSFGQGLEGETQYF
NA	TRBV12-3/TRBV12-4	12	TRBJ1-5	many	TGTGCCAGCAGCCAAGAACCGGGGCCCCAGCATTTT	CASSQEPGPQHF
TRBD2	TRBV3-1	19	TRBJ2-4	NA	TGTGCCCGCAGTTTACTTTTGGGAGTGGCGGGAGGAAGAAAAAACATTCAGTACTTC	CARSLLLGVAGGRKNIQYF
NA	TRBV20-1	13	TRBJ2-3	NA	TGCAGTGCTTTAGATGGGGACACAGATACGCAGTATTTT	CSALDGDTDTQYF
NA	TRBV18	18	TRBJ2-6	few	TGTGCCAGCTCACAAAATCCGGGGGTTTCCTCTGGGGCCAACGTCCTGACTTTC	CASSQNPGVSSGANVLTF
NA	TRBV14	17	TRBJ2-2	many	TGTGCCAGCAGCCAACTACGCGGGCCAGGGAGGACCGGGGAGCTGTTTTTT	CASSQLRGPGRTGELFF
NA	TRBV20-1	11	TRBJ2-7	few	TGCAGTGCTATCGTTCGGAACGAGCAGTACTTC	CSAIVRNEQYF
NA	TRBV7-2	14	TRBJ1-5	NA	TGTGCCAGCAGCAACGGACCCCGAGCCGCAGGGCAGCATTTT	CASSNGPRAAGQHF
TRBD2	TRBV28	19	TRBJ2-1	few	TGTGCCAGCCTTGGACTAGCGGGAGGACTCCTACAACCATACAATGAGCAGTTCTTC	CASLGLAGGLLQPYNEQFF
NA	TRBV6-1	17	TRBJ2-3	few	TGTGCCAGCGGGGGGTTAGGCTACGGGGCCCCCACAGATACGCAGTATTTT	CASGGLGYGAPTDTQYF
NA	TRBV2	13	TRBJ2-7	many	TGTGCCAGCACTCAGTCCAGGGACAACGAGCAGTACTTC	CASTQSRDNEQYF
NA	TRBV5-1	14	TRBJ1-1	NA	TGCGCCAGCAGGGACGGCTCCCGGGGCACTGAAGCTTTCTTT	CASRDGSRGTEAFF
TRBD2	TRBV29-1	17	TRBJ2-1	many	TGCAGCGTTGAAGATGGGACTAGCGGGAGAACCCACAATGAGCAGTTCTTC	CSVEDGTSGRTHNEQFF
TRBD1	TRBV19	14	TRBJ2-2	few	TGTGCCAGCTATAGACAGGGGAGCACCGGGGAGCTGTTTTTT	CASYRQGSTGELFF
TRBD2	TRBV7-3	18	TRBJ2-1	few	TGTGCCAGCAGCTTAACAGCGGGAGCGGGCGACGTTTACAATGAGCAGTTCTTC	CASSLTAGAGDVYNEQFF
NA	TRBV9	15	TRBJ2-5	NA	TGTGCCAGCAGCCCCTCACCGGGAGAAGGAGAGACCCAGTACTTC	CASSPSPGEGETQYF
NA	TRBV7-2	17	TRBJ2-6	NA	TGTGCCAGCAGCTTAGTCCCGAGAGTCTCTGGGGCCAACGTCCTGACTTTC	CASSLVPRVSGANVLTF
TRBD2	TRBV15	16	TRBJ2-7	few	TGTGCCACCAGCAGGGCCCCTCTGGGGAGGGACTACGAGCAGTACTTC	CATSRAPLGRDYEQYF
NA	TRBV6-2/TRBV6-3	15	TRBJ2-3	few	TGTGCCAGCGGCGACGGGGAGACTGGCTCAGTTACGCAGTATTTT	CASGDGETGSVTQYF
NA	TRBV23-1	15	TRBJ2-5	NA	TGCGCCAGCAGTCGCCCCCGGGAGAAGGGTGAGACCCAGTACTTC	CASSRPREKGETQYF
TRBD1	TRBV9	15	TRBJ2-5	many	TGTGCCAGCAGCGCCGGGACAGGTAGTCAAGAGACCCAGTACTTC	CASSAGTGSQETQYF
NA	TRBV27	14	TRBJ1-3	few	TGTGCCAGCAGTTCGGGTCCTCGGGGAAACACCATATATTTT	CASSSGPRGNTIYF
NA	TRBV15	13	TRBJ2-3	NA	TGTGCCACGGGGATTTGGAAAGGGGATACGCAGTATTTT	CATGIWKGDTQYF
NA	TRBV6-1	12	TRBJ2-7	NA	TGTGCCAGCAGTGAAAGTATGGGCGAGCAGTACTTC	CASSESMGEQYF
TRBD2	TRBV3-1	17	TRBJ2-1	NA	TGTGCCAGCAGCCCCCTCAGACTAGCGGGAGGGCTCGATGAGCAGTTCTTC	CASSPLRLAGGLDEQFF
TRBD1	TRBV6-5	14	TRBJ1-5	NA	TGTGCCAGCAGTCGACAGGGTTACAATCAGCCCCAGCATTTT	CASSRQGYNQPQHF
TRBD1	TRBV15	15	TRBJ2-2	NA	TGTGCCACCAGCAAACAGGGGGCTGGGACCGGGGAGCTGTTTTTT	CATSKQGAGTGELFF
TRBD2	TRBV18	15	TRBJ2-3	NA	TGTGCCAGCTCGGCGACTAGCGGGAGTGCAGATACGCAGTATTTT	CASSATSGSADTQYF
NA	TRBV20-1	12	TRBJ1-2	many	TGCAGTGCTAGGACGGAGAACTATGGCTACACCTTC	CSARTENYGYTF
NA	TRBV6-2/TRBV6-3	19	TRBJ2-1	NA	TGTGCCAGCAGTTACAGGGCAGGGGGCGCGGTAGCGGGCCTCATTGAGCAGTTCTTC	CASSYRAGGAVAGLIEQFF
NA	TRBV6-5	15	TRBJ1-1	many	TGTGCCAGCAGTTACACCCGACGGAGCAACACTGAAGCTTTCTTT	CASSYTRRSNTEAFF
TRBD1	TRBV7-3	14	TRBJ1-1	few	TGTGCCAGCAGCATGACAGGGGCGAACACTGAAGCTTTCTTT	CASSMTGANTEAFF
TRBD1	TRBV28	15	TRBJ2-2	many	TGTGCCAGCAGTTTATCCACAGGGGGCACCGGGGAGCTGTTTTTT	CASSLSTGGTGELFF
NA	TRBV7-2	15	TRBJ2-1	NA	TGTGCCAGCAGCGTAATCGGGAGCTCCTACAATGAGCAGTTCTTC	CASSVIGSSYNEQFF
NA	TRBV5-1	14	TRBJ2-1	NA	TGCGCCAGCAGCTCGGTTAGCTCCTACAATGAGCAGTTCTTC	CASSSVSSYNEQFF